The entry below gives a single T cell receptor beta chain sequence along with its context. Its cognate antigen has yet to be identified. There are no base qualities to consult, and no much larger clone falls within one base. Libraries came from the immunoSEQ multiplex PCR assay. The multiplex PCR relied on a mix of 60 forward primers for TCR Vbeta segments and 13 reverse primers for TCR Jbeta segments. A multiplex PCR assay on genomic DNA amplified the CDR3 region of rearranged TCR beta genes. The amplified TCR beta libraries were sequenced on the Illumina HiSeq System as 87-base-pair reads. In the source study's methods: A later analysis counted some 80 million unique TCR beta chains across the approximately 700 repertoires, and some 12 million of these chains were shared by at least two donors. To remove PCR and sequencing errors, raw reads were error-corrected and collapsed into unique sequences using a nearest-neighbor algorithm that merged closely related sequences. CDR3 sequences were aligned to IMGT reference sequences to assign V, D and J gene segments. Each retained sequence needed at least a six-nucleotide match to both a V gene segment and a J gene segment. A rearrangement counted as productive if the CDR3 had no stop codons and remained in frame with V and J, and every other rearrangement counted as non-productive. Following IMGT convention, CDR3 was defined as the stretch from the second conserved V-encoded cysteine to the conserved J-encoded phenylalanine. Sequences without an unambiguous match to a single V gene segment were excluded from the earlier analysis of several hundred of the donors. An earlier analysis of some 610 of the donors called V segments functional above 56.7% productive rearrangements and segregating when the between-donor standard deviation exceeded 5%. A statistical classification framework was developed to diagnose cytomegalovirus status using the catalog of TCR beta chain sequences. In a later analysis, V and J genes were assigned by comparing TCR nucleotide sequences against IMGT/GENE-DB human TR gene sequences. Using the TCRdist pipeline, a later analysis assigned CDR3 sequences along with most-parsimonious VDJ recombination scenarios. In a later analysis, each TCR beta chain was defined by its CDR3 amino acid sequence together with its V-gene family, and reads without a unique V-gene family were excluded. A later analysis removed 450 to 600 highly shared, low-generation-probability nucleotide sequences to deal with suspected cross-contamination and a sequencing artifact. In a later analysis, a clonal expansion index for each public chain was calculated from normalized within-repertoire ranks of inferred template counts. A later analysis computed generation probabilities with a VDJ recombination model fitted to out-of-frame rearrangements, and checked the results against IGoR. Hypergeometric tests were used in a later analysis to score TCR-TCR, TCR-HLA and TCR-CMV co-occurrence, with a repertoire-size bias correction applied to the TCR pairs. A later analysis estimated false discovery rates by permuting HLA or CMV assignments 20 times. A later analysis grouped co-occurring TCRs with DBSCAN, adding TCRdist sequence similarity when clustering within HLA-allele-positive subsets. Repertoires with fewer than 30,000 or more than 120,000 public chains were left out of co-occurrence clustering, as were five repertoires with anomalous nucleotide sharing. TCRdb took this table from immuneACCESS and kept in-frame rearrangements with V and J called. Such tables lack part of the clones; where checked against another copy, unresolved V genes explain under half of the gap, and the rest is unexplained. Clone size and the V and J calls come from that table; the DNA yielded D and trimming. The sample data list 250,000 to 350,000 clones, and roughly 88% of these were observed just once. Together, the top ten hold roughly 4% of the sample.

The cohort comprised hundreds of healthy bone marrow donors. At the time of sampling, all cohort members were nominally healthy, though unrecorded immune exposures were likely present. The donor was CMV seropositive and was included in the group of 250 to 300 seropositive cohort members. A peripheral blood sample was provided by each donor, and peripheral blood mononuclear cells were used for TCR beta sequencing. The Qiagen DNeasy Blood Extraction Kit was used to extract genomic DNA from the blood cell samples. The data are from a study of cytomegalovirus exposure and HLA in healthy donors (TCRdb year 2017). About the study as a whole: In an earlier analysis of some 550 of the donors, 250 to 350 Gb of sequence data and some 120 million unique TCR beta sequences from 150 million to 200 million T cells were reported. Besides the first cohort of 500 to 700 subjects, a separate validation cohort made up of 120 different subjects was used. On average, 235,054 unique TCR beta nucleotide sequences were sequenced per donor among some 420 genotyped donors of the cohort, with roughly a sixth of those sequences being non-productive. All discovery cohort repertoires had been generated on a single sequencing platform. The number of typed donors differed by locus: 629-630 for A, B, C, DRB1 and DQB1; some 500 for DQA1; 606 for DPA1; and roughly 450 for DPB1. Roughly five DR-DQ haplotypes were handled as single units for association and clustering because linkage in the cohort was strong. Approximately 310 gigabases of sequencing data and 70 million to 100 million unique TCR sequences made up an early release that covered over 550 HLA-typed donors. Among the roughly 400 genotyped donors, 75% to 90% belonged to the genetic ancestry cluster associated with self-reported Caucasian donors. Donor age, sex, ethnicity and CMV serostatus were compiled alongside the repertoire data. To decide whether each TCR beta V gene segment behaved as functional or pseudogenic, an earlier analysis of fewer than 750 of the donors relied on high-throughput TCR beta sequencing. The study was designed to test whether signatures of past pathogen exposure could be identified by cataloging public T cell receptors. In a later genetic analysis, genome-wide SNP genotypes for about three fifths of the 666 donors were used, and that subset was treated as a discovery cohort. Rather than using new phenotypic data, the later analysis identified candidate immune exposures from TCR beta sequences and from how often those sequences occurred across donors. High-throughput TCR immunosequencing, statistical association of individual TCRs with disease status, and machine learning were combined to predict cytomegalovirus infection status. The T cell repertoires of under 700 subjects were profiled by immunosequencing and related to cytomegalovirus serostatus. A later analysis re-examined previously published TCR beta repertoires from 500 to 700 donors and added high-resolution HLA genotyping to investigate patterns of TCR occurrence. Both class I and class II loci were covered by HLA typing, at four-digit resolution. Paper-wide results and their limitations: In a later genetic analysis, fewer N-insertions in productive TCRs were reported among donors in an Asian-associated ancestry cluster than the roughly 640-donor mean. The 87-base-pair reads could not distinguish some IMGT-functional V segments, including TRBV6-2 and TRBV6-3, so those segments were excluded. When HLA alleles, especially DR and DQ, strongly co-occurred, attributing TCR associations to individual alleles was difficult. A further reported finding was that TCR beta sequences accurately predicted the HLA-A and HLA-B alleles for most subjects in the first cohort. In a later analysis, TCR association rates were found to vary across HLA loci, with the most associated TCRs seen for DRB1 alleles and the fewest for HLA-C alleles. Broadly in line with IMGT annotations, most TCR beta V segments showed up in productive rearrangements about 87% or about 30% of the time in an earlier analysis of under 700 of the donors. Immune exposure information for the cohort was limited to CMV serostatus. The presence/absence analyses assumed that sequencing depth was roughly uniform across donors, and that assumption may not be true. The classifier was reported to diagnose cytomegalovirus status with high specificity and sensitivity in both the original and validation cohorts. A later analysis found that HLA-associated TCR beta chains were more clonally expanded and had lower generation probabilities than equally common non-associated chains. A cluster of highly shared sequence variants was judged likely to represent a technical artifact of the sequencing pipeline. According to a later analysis, most CMV-associated TCR beta chains appeared to be HLA-restricted, and the HLA associations seemed to be driven largely by CMV exposure. In a later genetic analysis, a missense DCLRE1C variant was associated with V-gene and J-gene trimming of TCR beta chains, and the association was replicated in an independent cohort. Specific HLA alleles were associated with about 17,000 TCR beta sequences at a false discovery rate of 0.05 in a later analysis. Only TCR beta chains were sequenced in this cohort, and the absence of alpha or paired-chain data limited detectable features. It was suggested by the authors that the approach could potentially be generalized to other disease states and immunological phenotypes. A total of 150 to 200 TCR beta chains were listed by the study as associated with cytomegalovirus. Linkage disequilibrium might explain the correlated functional status among segregating V segments, but an unknown experimental factor could not be ruled out. While some public TCRs were present in many individuals, most TCR sequences turned up only very rarely across donors. In vitro tests confirmed that a few of the cytomegalovirus-associated TCR beta chains recognize cytomegalovirus antigens. Because HLA typing was unavailable for some donors at each locus, only the typed subset was used in association tests. A later analysis reported that several top co-occurrence clusters appeared linked to parvovirus B19, influenza, CMV and Epstein-Barr virus. Because counts were too low, roughly 18 rarely observed V segments, including chromosome 9 orphons, were left out of the earlier analysis of roughly 600 of the donors.

V lost 0 bases and J lost 3 bases, and the count of bases not matched to a germline gene is 5. The germline V gene provides CDR1 SGHAT and CDR2 FQNNGV. Including cysteine and phenylalanine, the CDR3 has 17 amino acids. Only the CDR3 part of the read is kept: 51 bases, read in frame from the first base. The material sequenced was PBMCs. Recombination linked TRBV11-2 to TRBJ2-3; 11 junctional bases match TRBD2. The sequence came from a man aged 35 to 55 in good health and CMV-seropositive. The DNA sequence is given as TGTGCCAGCAGCTTAGAGGGGCTAGCGGGAGGTACAGATACGCAGTATTTT. The resulting protein is CASSLEGLAGGTDTQYF.